These 15 T cell receptor beta chains were sequenced from one sample in a study of blood T cell repertoires in COVID-19. The repertoire was sequenced with immunoSEQ multiplex PCR; TCRdb's copy has only in-frame clones and lacks some. Here the sample spans more than 250,000 clones, about 86% being singletons. Sequences were obtained from peripheral blood. Every receptor here comes from a woman between 25 and 40 years old who had recovered from COVID-19.

The genes are TRBV5-6 and TRBJ2-1; D not certain. The CDR3 is 13 amino acids. Trimming took 2 bases from V and 8 from J, leaving 11 bases between them. CDR1 and CDR2 from the germline V gene are SGHDT and YYEEEE. DNA for the CDR3: TGTGCCAGCAGCTTCCTAGGAGACTATGAGCAGTTCTTC. Translation gives CASSFLGDYEQFF.

V usage is TRBV18 and J usage is TRBJ2-7; 9 nucleotides line up with TRBD1. In germline, CDR1 is KGHSH, CDR2 LQKENI. V lost 2 bases to trimming and J lost 4 bases; unmatched junction nucleotides: 6. The CDR3 extends over 15 amino acids. CDR3 sequence (DNA): TGTGCCAGCTCACCAGCAGGACAGGGGAGATACGAGCAGTACTTC. It encodes CASSPAGQGRYEQYF. The entire variable domain, with the rest obtained from reference TRBV18 and TRBJ2-7, is as follows: NAGVMQNPRHLVRRRGQEARLRCSPMKGHSHVYWYRQLPEEGLKFMVYLQKENIIDESGMPKERFSAEFPKEGPSILRIQQVVRGDSAAYFCASSPAGQGRYEQYFGPGTRLTVT.

The rearrangement uses TRBV19 and TRBJ2-1, with 10 bases lining up with TRBD2. Germline CDR1 and CDR2: LNHDA and SQIVND (reference sequence). CDR3 size: 18 residues. The V segment lost 1 base and the J segment 4 bases; nucleotides outside the gene matches: 10. The CDR3 here is CASSIALNLAGAYNEQFF. In DNA form, the CDR3 reads TGTGCCAGTAGTATAGCATTAAATCTAGCGGGGGCATACAATGAGCAGTTCTTC.

The chain carries TRBV27 and TRBJ2-5; 12 bases are a match to TRBD2. The CDR3 runs to 15 residues. V gave up 3 bases and J gave up 4 bases; unmatched junction bases: 3. Germline V lookup: CDR1 MNHEY, CDR2 SMNVEV (reference sequence). CDR3 coding DNA: TGTGCCAGCAGTTTCCTAGCGGGGGGGCCAGAGACCCAGTACTTC. This gives the protein CASSFLAGGPETQYF.

V gene TRBV11-1 combines with J gene TRBJ1-2; D remains unclear. The CDR3 contains 14 residues. The V and J ends lost 5 bases and 1 base respectively, with 11 bases between them. Germline-derived CDR1 and CDR2 are SGHAT and FQDESV (reference sequence). CDR3 in amino acids: CASSRVHVNYGYTF. CDR3 in DNA: TGTGCCAGCAGCCGGGTCCACGTTAACTATGGCTACACCTTC.

The chain joins TRBV14 to TRBJ1-3; a possible D gene is TRBD1 (6 bases). Germline V CDR1 and CDR2: SGHDN, FVKESK. V was clipped by 5 bases and J by 0 bases, with 14 bases between them. This CDR3 is built from 16 residues. The CDR3 loop is CASSFTGRFSGNTIYF. In nucleotides, the CDR3 is TGTGCCAGCAGCTTCACAGGGCGCTTCTCTGGAAACACCATATATTTT. The variable domain in full, with the rest retrieved from reference TRBV14 and TRBJ1-3, is EAGVTQFPSHSVIEKGQTVTLRCDPISGHDNLYWYRRVMGKEIKFLLHFVKESKQDESGMPNNRFLAERTGGTYSTLKVQPAELEDSGVYFCASSFTGRFSGNTIYFGEGSWLTVV.

V is TRBV10-3 and J is TRBJ1-2; tentatively, D is TRBD1 (5 bases). Germline lookup yields CDR1 ENHRY and CDR2 SYGVKD. V was cut by 10 bases and J by 4 bases, with 19 bases left in between. There are 14 residues in the CDR3. The CDR3 here is CATAQDVGLYGYTF. The CDR3 coding sequence is TGTGCCACCGCACAGGATGTTGGGCTCTATGGCTACACCTTC.

V is TRBV10-3 and J is TRBJ2-2, with D perhaps matching TRBD1 (6 bases). This CDR3 has 14 amino acids. The germline gives CDR1 ENHRY, CDR2 SYGVKD. Trimming removed 3 bases at V and 1 base at J, with 6 bases between. CDR3 sequence (DNA): TGTGCCATCAGTGAAGGGGGGAACACCGGGGAGCTGTTTTTT. As protein: CAISEGGNTGELFF.

The genes are TRBV19 and TRBJ2-1, with TRBD1 identical over 8 bases. Trimming took 6 bases from V and 0 from J; bases not matched to a gene: 13. The CDR3 is 18 amino acids. The germline CDR1 and CDR2 sequences are LNHDA and SQIVND (reference sequence). The CDR3 coding sequence is TGTGCCAGTAGCCATACCCCTCGGACAGGGAGCTCCTACAATGAGCAGTTCTTC. Translation: CASSHTPRTGSSYNEQFF.

V and J are TRBV7-3 and TRBJ2-1; D possibly corresponds to TRBD2 (5 bases). The V gene's germline CDR1 is SGHTA and CDR2 FQGTGA. The CDR3 runs 13 residues. Trimming left V 1 base short and J 10 bases short, with 11 bases between. The CDR3 nucleotides are TGTGCCAGCAGCTTAAACCAGGAGGAAGAGCAGTTCTTC. Translated: CASSLNQEEEQFF. The full variable domain, completed using reference TRBV7-3 and TRBJ2-1, is GAGVSQTPSNKVTEKGKYVELRCDPISGHTALYWYRQSLGQGPEFLIYFQGTGAADDSGLPNDRFFAVRPEGSVSTLKIQRTERGDSAVYLCASSLNQEEEQFFGPGTRLTVL.

With regard to this clone: A read error may be the cause here, since a much bigger clone is one base away. V and J are TRBV7-3 and TRBJ2-7; TRBD1 aligns across 10 bases. This CDR3 is built from 13 residues. V was pared by 3 bases and J by 5 bases, with 1 base of the junction left unmatched. Germline values: CDR1 SGHTA, CDR2 FQGTGA. The CDR3 DNA follows: TGTGCCAGCAGCTTGACAGGGGGCAACGAGCAGTACTTC. Its translation is CASSLTGGNEQYF.

Comment on this clone: Germline is not matched at one junction end, which may reflect a read error. CDR3 in amino acids: CASSSGQGLADEQYF. The CDR3 nucleotides read TGTGCTAGCAGCTCCGGACAGGGACTGGCTGACGAGCAGTACTTC. This chain joins TRBV7-7 and TRBJ2-7; the match to TRBD1 covers 8 bases. The CDR3 totals 15 residues. Germline loops: CDR1 SSHAT, CDR2 FNYEAQ (reference sequence).

The V gene is TRBV3-1 (or the pseudogene TRBV3-2), the J gene TRBJ2-3, with a tentative D call TRBD2 (7 bases). Deletions cut 8 bases from V and 4 bases from J, with 13 bases between. The CDR3 totals 13 residues. The germline CDR1 and CDR2 sequences are LGHDT and YNNKEL (reference sequence). DNA for the CDR3: TGTGCCAGCCGGGGGGCTGTAGCAGATACGCAGTATTTT. This gives the protein CASRGAVADTQYF.

The gene calls are TRBV11-2 and TRBJ2-1, with 8 bases matching TRBD2. The CDR3 spans 15 residues. J was trimmed by 10 bases and V by 4 bases; bases with no gene match: 12. CDR1 SGHAT and CDR2 FQNNGV come from the germline V gene. The CDR3: CASSSIKREYGEQFF. The CDR3 DNA follows: TGTGCCAGCAGCTCCATTAAGCGGGAGTACGGCGAGCAGTTCTTC.

The chain carries TRBV7-9 and TRBJ2-7; 10 positions match TRBD2. The germline V gene has CDR1 SEHNR and CDR2 FQNEAQ (reference sequence). The CDR3 has 12 amino acids. The V segment lost 4 bases and the J segment 7 bases; nucleotides outside the gene matches: 1. CDR3 amino acids: CASSSLAGEQYF. DNA for the CDR3: TGTGCCAGCAGCTCACTAGCGGGGGAGCAGTACTTC.